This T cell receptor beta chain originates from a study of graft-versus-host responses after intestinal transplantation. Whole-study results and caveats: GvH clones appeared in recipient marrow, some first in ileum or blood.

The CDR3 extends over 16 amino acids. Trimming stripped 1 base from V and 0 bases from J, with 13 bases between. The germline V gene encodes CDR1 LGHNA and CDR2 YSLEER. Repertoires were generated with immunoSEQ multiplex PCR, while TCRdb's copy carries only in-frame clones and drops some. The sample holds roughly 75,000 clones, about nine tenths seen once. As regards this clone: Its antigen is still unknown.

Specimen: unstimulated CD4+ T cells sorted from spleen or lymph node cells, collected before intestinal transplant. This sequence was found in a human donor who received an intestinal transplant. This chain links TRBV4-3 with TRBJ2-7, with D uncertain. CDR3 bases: TGCGCCAGCAGCCAAGGCATCCAGGAAAGCTCCTACGAGCAGTACTTC. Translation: CASSQGIQESSYEQYF.